This paragraph reports one T cell receptor (beta chain). Antigen: not known. The data stem from a study of identifying expanded T cells in peripheral blood. The study's findings and limits: Differentially abundant clones: around 1.2 between replicates, roughly 16 at roughly 2 weeks, under 25 at four. Approximately two-week clone count variance significantly increased as total template count grew.

Sequencing was performed with immunoSEQ multiplex PCR; in TCRdb, only in-frame clones are kept and a portion is missing. This table has 120,000 or so clones, about 80% appearing once. Germline V gives CDR1 SGHRS, CDR2 YFSETQ. The V segment lost 7 bases and the J segment 1 base; nucleotides outside the gene matches: 4. There are 13 residues in the CDR3. During the collection period, no donor immune events like infections were recorded. Specimen: blood. The V gene is TRBV5-1, the J gene TRBJ1-1; 7 bases align to TRBD1. The receptor was isolated from a person aged 18 to 75 in good health. CDR3 residues: CASQQGKNTEAFF. CDR3 sequence (DNA): TGCGCCAGCCAACAGGGGAAGAACACTGAAGCTTTCTTT.